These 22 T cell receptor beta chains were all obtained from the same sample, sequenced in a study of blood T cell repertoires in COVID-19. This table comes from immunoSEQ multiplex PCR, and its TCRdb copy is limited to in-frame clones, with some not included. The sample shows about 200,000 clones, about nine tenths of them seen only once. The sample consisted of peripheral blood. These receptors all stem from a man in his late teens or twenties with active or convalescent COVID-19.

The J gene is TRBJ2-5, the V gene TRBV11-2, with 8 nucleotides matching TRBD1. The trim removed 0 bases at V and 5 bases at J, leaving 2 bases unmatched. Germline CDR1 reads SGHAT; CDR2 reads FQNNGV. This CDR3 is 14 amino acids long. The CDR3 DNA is TGTGCCAGCAGCTTAGACAGGGGGCGGGAGACCCAGTACTTC. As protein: CASSLDRGRETQYF.

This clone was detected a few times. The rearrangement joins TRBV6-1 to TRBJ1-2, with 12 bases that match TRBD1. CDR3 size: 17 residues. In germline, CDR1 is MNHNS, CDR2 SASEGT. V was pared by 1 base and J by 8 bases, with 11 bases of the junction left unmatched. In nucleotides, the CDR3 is TGTGCCAGCAGTGAAGTCCGGGGACAGGGGGCAGTACGCGGCTACACCTTC. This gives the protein CASSEVRGQGAVRGYTF.

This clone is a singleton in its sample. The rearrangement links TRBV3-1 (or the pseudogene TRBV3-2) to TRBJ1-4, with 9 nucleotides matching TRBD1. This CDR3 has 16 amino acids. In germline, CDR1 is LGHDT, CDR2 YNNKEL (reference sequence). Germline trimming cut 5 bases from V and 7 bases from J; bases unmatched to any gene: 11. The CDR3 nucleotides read TGTGCCAGCAGCTTAAGATCGGGACAGGGTGGTGAAAAACTGTTTTTT. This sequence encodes CASSLRSGQGGEKLFF.

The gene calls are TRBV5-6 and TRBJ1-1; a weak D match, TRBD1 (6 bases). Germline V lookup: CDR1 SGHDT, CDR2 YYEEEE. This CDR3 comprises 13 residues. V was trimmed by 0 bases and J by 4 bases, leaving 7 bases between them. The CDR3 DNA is TGTGCCAGCAGCTTGGGAGGGGGCACTGAAGCTTTCTTT. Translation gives CASSLGGGTEAFF.

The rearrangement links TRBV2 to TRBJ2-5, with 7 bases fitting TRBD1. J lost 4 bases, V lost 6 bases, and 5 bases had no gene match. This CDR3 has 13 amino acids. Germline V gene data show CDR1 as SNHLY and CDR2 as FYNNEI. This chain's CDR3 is CASRGGVGETQYF. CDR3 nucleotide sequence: TGTGCCAGCAGAGGGGGCGTTGGAGAGACCCAGTACTTC.

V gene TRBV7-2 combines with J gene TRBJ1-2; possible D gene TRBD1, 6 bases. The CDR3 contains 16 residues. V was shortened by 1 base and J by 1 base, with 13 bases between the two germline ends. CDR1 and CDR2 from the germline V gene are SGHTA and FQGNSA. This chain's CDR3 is CASSLGTDRRNYGYTF. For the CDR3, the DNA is TGTGCCAGCAGCTTAGGCACTGACAGGCGTAACTATGGCTACACCTTC.

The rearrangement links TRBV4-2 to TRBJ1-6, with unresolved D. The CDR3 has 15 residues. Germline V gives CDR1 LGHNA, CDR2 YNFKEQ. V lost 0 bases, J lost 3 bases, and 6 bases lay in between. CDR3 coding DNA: TGTGCCAGCAGCCAAGAGAACAGCTATAATTCACCCCTCCACTTT. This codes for CASSQENSYNSPLHF.

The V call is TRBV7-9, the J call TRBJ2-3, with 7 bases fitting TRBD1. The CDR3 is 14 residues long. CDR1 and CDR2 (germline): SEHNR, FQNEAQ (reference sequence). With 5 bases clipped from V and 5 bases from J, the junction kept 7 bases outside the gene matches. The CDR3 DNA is TGTGCCAGCAGCAAGGACAGGATTGAAGATACGCAGTATTTT. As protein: CASSKDRIEDTQYF.

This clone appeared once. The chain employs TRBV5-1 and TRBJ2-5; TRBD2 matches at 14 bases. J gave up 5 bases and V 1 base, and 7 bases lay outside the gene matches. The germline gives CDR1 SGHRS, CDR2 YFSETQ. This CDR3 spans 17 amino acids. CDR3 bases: TGCGCCAGCAGCTTGCTAAAGACTAGCGGGGGGGATGAGACCCAGTACTTC. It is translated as CASSLLKTSGGDETQYF.

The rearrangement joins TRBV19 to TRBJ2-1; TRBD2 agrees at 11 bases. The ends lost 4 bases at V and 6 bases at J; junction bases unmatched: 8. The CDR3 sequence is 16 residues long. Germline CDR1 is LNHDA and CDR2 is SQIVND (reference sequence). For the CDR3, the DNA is TGTGCCAGTAGTACTCAGCTAGCGGGAGGAGGCAATGAGCAGTTCTTC. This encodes CASSTQLAGGGNEQFF.

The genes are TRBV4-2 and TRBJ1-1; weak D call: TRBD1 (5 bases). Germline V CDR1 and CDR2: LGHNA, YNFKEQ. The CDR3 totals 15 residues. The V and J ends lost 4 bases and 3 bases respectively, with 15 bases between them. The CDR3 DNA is TGTGCCAGCAGCCGATCGACAGTTACCGACACTGAAGCTTTCTTT. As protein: CASSRSTVTDTEAFF.

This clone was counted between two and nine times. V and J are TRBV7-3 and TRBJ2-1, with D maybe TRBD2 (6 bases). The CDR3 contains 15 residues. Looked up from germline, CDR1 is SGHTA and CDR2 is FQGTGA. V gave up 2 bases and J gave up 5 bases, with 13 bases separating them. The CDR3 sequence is CASSLLASANNEQFF. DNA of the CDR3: TGTGCCAGCAGCTTACTGGCTAGCGCTAACAATGAGCAGTTCTTC.

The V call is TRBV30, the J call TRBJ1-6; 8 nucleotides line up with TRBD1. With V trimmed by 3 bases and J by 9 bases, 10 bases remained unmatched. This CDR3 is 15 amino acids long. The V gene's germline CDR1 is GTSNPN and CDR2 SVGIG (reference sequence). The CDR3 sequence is CAWSRAGTGFSPLHF. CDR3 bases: TGTGCCTGGAGCCGAGCCGGGACAGGTTTTTCACCCCTCCACTTT.

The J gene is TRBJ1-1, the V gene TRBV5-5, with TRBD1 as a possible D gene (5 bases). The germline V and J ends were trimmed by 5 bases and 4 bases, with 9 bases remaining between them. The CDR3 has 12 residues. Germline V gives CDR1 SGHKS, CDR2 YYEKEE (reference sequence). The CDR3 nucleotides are TGTGCCAGCAGTAGCAGGGCCACTGAAGCTTTCTTT. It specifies CASSSRATEAFF. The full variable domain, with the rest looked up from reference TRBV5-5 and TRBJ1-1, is DAGVTQSPTHLIKTRGQQVTLRCSPISGHKSVSWYQQVLGQGPQFIFQYYEKEERGRGNFPDRFSARQFPNYSSELNVNALLLGDSALYLCASSSRATEAFFGQGTRLTVV.

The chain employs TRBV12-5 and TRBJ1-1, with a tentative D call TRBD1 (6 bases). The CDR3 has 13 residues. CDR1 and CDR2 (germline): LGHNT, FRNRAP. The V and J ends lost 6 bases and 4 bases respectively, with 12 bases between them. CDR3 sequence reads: CASGATRGTEAFF. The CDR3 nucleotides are TGTGCTAGTGGAGCGACCAGGGGCACTGAAGCTTTCTTT.

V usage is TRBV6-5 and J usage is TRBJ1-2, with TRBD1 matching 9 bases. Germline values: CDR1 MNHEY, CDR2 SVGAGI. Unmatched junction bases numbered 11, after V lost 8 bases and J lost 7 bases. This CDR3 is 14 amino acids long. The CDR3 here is CASLLGDRAFGYTF. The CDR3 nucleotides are TGTGCCAGCCTCCTTGGGGACAGGGCTTTTGGCTACACCTTC.

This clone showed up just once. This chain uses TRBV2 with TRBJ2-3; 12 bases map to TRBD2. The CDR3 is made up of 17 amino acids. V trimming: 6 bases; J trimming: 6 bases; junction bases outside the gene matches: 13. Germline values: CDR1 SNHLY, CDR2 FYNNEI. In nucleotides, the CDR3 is TGTGCCAGCAGCCAAGGGGTCCTAGCGGGGGGGCAGGATACGCAGTATTTT. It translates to CASSQGVLAGGQDTQYF.

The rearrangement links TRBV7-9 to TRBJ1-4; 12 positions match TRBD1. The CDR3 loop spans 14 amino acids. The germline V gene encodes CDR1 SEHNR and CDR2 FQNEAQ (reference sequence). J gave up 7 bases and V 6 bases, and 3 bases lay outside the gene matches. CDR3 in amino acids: CASRKGQGAEKLFF. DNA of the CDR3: TGTGCCAGCAGGAAGGGACAGGGGGCTGAAAAACTGTTTTTT.

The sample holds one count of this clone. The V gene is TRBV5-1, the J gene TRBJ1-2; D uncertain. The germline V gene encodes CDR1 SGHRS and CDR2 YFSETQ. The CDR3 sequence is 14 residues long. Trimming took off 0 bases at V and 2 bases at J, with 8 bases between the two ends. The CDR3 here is CASSLGGRNYGYTF. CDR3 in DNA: TGCGCCAGCAGCTTGGGTGGCAGGAACTATGGCTACACCTTC.

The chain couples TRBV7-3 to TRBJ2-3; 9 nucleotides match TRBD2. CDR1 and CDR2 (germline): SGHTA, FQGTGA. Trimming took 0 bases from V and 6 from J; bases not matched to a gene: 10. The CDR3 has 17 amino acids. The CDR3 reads CASSLTGMGLALDTQYF. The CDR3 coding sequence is TGTGCCAGCAGCTTAACAGGCATGGGACTAGCCTTGGATACGCAGTATTTT.

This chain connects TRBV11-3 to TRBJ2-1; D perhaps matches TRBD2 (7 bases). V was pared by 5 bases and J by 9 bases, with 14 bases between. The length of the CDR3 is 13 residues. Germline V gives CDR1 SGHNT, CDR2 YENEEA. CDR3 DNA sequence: TGTGCCAGCAGCACGGGGGGCATCGGTGAGCAGTTCTTC. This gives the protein CASSTGGIGEQFF.

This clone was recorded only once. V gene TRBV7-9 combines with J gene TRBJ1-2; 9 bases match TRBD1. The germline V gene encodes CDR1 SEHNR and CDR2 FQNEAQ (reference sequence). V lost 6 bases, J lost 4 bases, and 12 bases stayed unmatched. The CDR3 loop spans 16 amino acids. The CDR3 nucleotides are TGTGCCAGCAGTCCTGCTCCGGGACAGGGAAGCTATGGCTACACCTTC. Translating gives CASSPAPGQGSYGYTF.